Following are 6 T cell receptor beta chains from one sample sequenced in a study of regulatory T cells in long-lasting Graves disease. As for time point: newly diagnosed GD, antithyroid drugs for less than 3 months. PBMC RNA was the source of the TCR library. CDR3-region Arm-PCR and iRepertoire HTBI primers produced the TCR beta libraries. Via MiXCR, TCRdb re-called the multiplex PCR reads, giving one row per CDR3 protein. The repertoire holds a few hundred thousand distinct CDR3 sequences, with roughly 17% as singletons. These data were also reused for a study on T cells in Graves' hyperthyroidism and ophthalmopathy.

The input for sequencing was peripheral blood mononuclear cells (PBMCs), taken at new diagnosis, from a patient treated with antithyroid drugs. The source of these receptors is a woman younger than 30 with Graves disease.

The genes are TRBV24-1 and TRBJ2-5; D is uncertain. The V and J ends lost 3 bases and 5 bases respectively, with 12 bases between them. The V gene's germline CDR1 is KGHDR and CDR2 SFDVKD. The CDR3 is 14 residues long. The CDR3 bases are TGTGCCACCAGTGATCCCCGCGGCGTGGAGACCCAGTACTTC. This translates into CATSDPRGVETQYF.

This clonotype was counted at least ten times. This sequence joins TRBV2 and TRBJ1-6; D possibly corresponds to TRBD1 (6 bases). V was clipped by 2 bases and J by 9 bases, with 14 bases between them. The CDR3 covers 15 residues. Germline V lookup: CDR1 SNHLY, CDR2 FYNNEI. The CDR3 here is CASSEIRGAGSPLHF. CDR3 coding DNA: TGTGCCAGCAGTGAAATTCGGGGGGCGGGTTCACCCCTCCACTTT.

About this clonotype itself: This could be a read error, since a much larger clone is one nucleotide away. The CDR3 region is CASSPSIDRAGYTF. The DNA for the CDR3 is TGTGCCAGCAGTCCTTCGATAGACCGGGCTGGCTACACCTTC. The J gene is TRBJ1-2, the V gene TRBV27; D ambiguous. From germline, CDR1 is MNHEY and CDR2 SMNVEV (reference sequence). The CDR3 loop spans 14 amino acids. V was pared by 5 bases and J by 7 bases, with 17 bases between.

CDR3 sequence (DNA): TGTGCCAGCAGTCACGGGACGAACTACGAGCAGTACTTC. Amino acid sequence: CASSHGTNYEQYF. The rearrangement joins TRBV6-1 to TRBJ2-7; tentatively, D is TRBD1 or TRBD2 (5 bases each). Trimming took 5 bases from V and 3 from J, leaving 11 bases between them. The CDR3 loop spans 13 amino acids. CDR1 MNHNS and CDR2 SASEGT come from the germline V gene.

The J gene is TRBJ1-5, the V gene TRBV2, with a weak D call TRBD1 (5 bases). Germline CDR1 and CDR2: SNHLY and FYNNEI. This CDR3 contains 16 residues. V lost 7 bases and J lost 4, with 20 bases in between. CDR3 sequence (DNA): TGTGCCAGCACTCCTCCTGGGGGACTGATGAATCAGCCCCAGCATTTT. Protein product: CASTPPGGLMNQPQHF.

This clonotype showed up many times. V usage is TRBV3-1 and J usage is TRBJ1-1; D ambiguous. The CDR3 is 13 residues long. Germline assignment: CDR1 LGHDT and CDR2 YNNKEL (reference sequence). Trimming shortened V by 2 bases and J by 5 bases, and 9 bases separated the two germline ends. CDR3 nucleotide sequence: TGTGCCAGCAGCCAAATTGGGCGAACTGAAGCTTTCTTT. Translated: CASSQIGRTEAFF.